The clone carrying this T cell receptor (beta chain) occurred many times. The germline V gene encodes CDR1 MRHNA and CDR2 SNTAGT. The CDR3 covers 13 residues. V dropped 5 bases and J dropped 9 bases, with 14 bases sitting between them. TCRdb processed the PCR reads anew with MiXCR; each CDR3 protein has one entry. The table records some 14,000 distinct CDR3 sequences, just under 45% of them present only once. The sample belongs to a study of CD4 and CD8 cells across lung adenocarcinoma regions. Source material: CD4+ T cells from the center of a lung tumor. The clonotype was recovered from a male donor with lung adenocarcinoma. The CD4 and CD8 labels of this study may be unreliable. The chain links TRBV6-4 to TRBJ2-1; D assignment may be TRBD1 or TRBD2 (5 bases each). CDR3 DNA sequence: TGTGCCAGCAGTAGGGACCACCCCGGTGAGCAGTTCTTC. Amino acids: CASSRDHPGEQFF.